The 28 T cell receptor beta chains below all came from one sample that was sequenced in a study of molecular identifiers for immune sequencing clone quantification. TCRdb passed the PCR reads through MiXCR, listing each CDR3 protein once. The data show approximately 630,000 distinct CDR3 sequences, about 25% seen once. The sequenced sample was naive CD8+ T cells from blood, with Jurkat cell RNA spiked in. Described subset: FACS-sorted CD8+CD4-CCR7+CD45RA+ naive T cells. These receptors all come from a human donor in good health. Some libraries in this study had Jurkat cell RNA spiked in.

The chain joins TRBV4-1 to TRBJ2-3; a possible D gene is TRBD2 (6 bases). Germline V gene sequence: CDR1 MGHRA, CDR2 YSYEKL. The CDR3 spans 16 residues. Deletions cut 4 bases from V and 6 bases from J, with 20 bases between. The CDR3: CASSPLLEGGKDTQYF. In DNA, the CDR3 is TGCGCCAGCAGCCCCCTTCTAGAGGGCGGGAAGGATACGCAGTATTTT.

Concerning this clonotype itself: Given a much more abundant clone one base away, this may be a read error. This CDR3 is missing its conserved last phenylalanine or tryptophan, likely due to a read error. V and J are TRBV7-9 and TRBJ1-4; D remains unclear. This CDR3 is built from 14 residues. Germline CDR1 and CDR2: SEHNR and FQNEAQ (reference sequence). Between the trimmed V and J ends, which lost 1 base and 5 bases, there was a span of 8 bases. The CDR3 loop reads CASSLVSPNEKLFV. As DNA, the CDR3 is TGTGCCAGCAGCTTAGTTTCCCCAAATGAAAAACTGTTTGTT.

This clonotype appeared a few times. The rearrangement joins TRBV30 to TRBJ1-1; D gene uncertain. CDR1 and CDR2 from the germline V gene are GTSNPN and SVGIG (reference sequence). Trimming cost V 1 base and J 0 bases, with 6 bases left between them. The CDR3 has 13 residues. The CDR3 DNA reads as TGTGCCTGGAGTGAAACCTTGAACACTGAAGCTTTCTTT. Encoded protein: CAWSETLNTEAFF.

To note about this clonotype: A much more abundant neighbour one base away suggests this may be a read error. CDR3 protein: CAISESLWTSEQETQHF. DNA for the CDR3: TGTGCCATCAGTGAGTCACTATGGACTAGCGAGCAAGAGACCCAGCACTTC. The chain joins TRBV10-3 to TRBJ2-5; 9 bases are a match to TRBD2. This CDR3 spans 17 amino acids. Germline CDR1 reads ENHRY; CDR2 reads SYGVKD.

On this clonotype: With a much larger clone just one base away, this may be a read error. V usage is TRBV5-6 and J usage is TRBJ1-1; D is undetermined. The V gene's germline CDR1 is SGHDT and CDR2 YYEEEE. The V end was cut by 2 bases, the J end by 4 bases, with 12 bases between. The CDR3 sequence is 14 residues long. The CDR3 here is CASSFAHWGTEAFF. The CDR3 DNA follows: TGTGCCAGCAGCTTCGCGCACTGGGGCACTGAAGCTTTCTTT.

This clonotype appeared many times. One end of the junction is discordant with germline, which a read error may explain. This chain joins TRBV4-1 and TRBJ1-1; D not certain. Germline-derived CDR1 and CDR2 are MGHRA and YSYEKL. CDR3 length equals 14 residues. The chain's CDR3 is CASSLGPLNTEAFF. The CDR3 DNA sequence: TGTGCCAGCAGCTTAGGTCCGTTGAACACTGAAGCTTTCTTT.

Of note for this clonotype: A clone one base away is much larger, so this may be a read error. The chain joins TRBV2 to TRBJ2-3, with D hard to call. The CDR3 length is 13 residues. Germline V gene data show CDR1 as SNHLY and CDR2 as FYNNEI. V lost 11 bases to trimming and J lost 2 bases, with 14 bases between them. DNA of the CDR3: TGTGCCTGCTCGCTCACAGACACAGATACGCAGTATTTT. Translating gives CACSLTDTDTQYF.

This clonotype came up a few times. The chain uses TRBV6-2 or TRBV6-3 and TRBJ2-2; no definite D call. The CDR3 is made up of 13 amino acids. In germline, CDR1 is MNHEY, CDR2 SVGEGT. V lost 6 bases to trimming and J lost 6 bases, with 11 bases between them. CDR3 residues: CASSLSFAGELFF. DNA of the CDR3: TGTGCCAGCAGCCTAAGCTTTGCCGGGGAGCTGTTTTTT.

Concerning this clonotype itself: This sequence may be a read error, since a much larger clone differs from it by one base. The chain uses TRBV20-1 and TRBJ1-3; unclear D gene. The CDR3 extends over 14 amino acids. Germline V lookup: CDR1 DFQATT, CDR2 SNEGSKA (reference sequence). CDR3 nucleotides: TGCAGTGCTGATGGTCCCTCGTCAGGAAACATCATATATTTT. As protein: CSADGPSSGNIIYF.

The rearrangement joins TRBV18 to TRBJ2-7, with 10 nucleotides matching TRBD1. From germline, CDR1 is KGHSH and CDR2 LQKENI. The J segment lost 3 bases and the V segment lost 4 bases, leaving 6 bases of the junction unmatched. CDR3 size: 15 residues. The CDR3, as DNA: TGTGCCAGCTCACAGGGGACAGGGGAACGCTACGAGCAGTACTTC. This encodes CASSQGTGERYEQYF.

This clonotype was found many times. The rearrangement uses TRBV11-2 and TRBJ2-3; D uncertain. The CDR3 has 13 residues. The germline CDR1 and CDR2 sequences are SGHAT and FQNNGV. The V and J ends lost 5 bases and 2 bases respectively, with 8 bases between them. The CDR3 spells CASSPYNTDTQYF. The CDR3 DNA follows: TGTGCCAGCAGCCCATACAACACAGATACGCAGTATTTT.

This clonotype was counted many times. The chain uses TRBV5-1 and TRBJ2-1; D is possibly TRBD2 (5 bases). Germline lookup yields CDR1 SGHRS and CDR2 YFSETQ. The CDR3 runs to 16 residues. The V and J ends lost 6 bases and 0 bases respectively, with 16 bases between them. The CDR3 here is CASIPTLGSSYNEQFF. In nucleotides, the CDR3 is TGCGCCAGCATCCCCACGCTTGGGAGCTCCTACAATGAGCAGTTCTTC. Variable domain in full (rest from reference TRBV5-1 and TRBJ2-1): KAGVTQTPRYLIKTRGQQVTLSCSPISGHRSVSWYQQTPGQGLQFLFEYFSETQRNKGNFPGRFSGRQFSNSRSEMNVSTLELGDSALYLCASIPTLGSSYNEQFFGPGTRLTVL.

The CDR3 reads CASRVGTVNQPQHF. In DNA, the CDR3 is TGTGCCAGCAGAGTGGGGACAGTTAATCAGCCCCAGCATTTT. V and J are TRBV28 and TRBJ1-5; 7 bases are a match to TRBD1. V lost 6 bases and J lost 4; bases outside the gene matches: 6. Per germline, CDR1 MDHEN and CDR2 SYDVKM. This CDR3 spans 14 amino acids.

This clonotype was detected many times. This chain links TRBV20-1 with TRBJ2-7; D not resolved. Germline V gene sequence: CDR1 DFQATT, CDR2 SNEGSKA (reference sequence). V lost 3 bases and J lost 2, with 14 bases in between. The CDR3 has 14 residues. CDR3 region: CSASATRAAYEQYF. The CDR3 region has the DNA TGCAGTGCTAGCGCTACCCGGGCTGCCTACGAGCAGTACTTC.

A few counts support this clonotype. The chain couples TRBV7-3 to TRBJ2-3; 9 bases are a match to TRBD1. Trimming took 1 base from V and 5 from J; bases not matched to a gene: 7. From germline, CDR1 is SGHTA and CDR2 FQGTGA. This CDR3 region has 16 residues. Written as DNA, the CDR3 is TGTGCCAGCAGCTTAATTTCGAGACAGGGGGGAGATACGCAGTATTTT. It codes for CASSLISRQGGDTQYF.

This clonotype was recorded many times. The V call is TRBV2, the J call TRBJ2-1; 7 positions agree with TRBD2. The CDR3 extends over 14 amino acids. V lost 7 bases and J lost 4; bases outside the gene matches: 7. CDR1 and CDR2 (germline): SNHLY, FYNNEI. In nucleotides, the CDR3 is TGTGCCAGCACCCGGGACTACCCTTACAATGAGCAGTTCTTC. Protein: CASTRDYPYNEQFF.

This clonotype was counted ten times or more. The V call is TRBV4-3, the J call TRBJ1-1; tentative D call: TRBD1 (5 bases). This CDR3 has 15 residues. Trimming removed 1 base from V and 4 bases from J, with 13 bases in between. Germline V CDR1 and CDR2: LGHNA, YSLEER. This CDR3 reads CASSQGGGGVTEAFF. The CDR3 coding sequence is TGCGCCAGCAGCCAAGGGGGAGGAGGGGTCACTGAAGCTTTCTTT.

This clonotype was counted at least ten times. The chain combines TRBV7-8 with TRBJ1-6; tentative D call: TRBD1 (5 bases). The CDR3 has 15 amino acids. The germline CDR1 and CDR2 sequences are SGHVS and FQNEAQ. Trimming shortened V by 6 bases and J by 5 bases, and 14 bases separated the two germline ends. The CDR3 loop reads CASSSSQDNNSPLHF. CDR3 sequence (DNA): TGTGCCAGCAGTTCGAGCCAGGACAATAATTCACCCCTCCACTTT. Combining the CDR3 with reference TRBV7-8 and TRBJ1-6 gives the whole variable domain GAGVSQSPRYKVAKRGQDVALRCDPISGHVSLFWYQQALGQGPEFLTYFQNEAQLDKSGLPSDRFFAERPEGSVSTLKIQRTQQEDSAVYLCASSSSQDNNSPLHFGNGTRLTVT.

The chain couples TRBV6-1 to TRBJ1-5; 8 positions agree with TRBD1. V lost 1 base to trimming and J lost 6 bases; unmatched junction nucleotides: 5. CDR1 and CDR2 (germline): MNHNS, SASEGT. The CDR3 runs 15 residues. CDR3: CASSEVRGLSQPQHF. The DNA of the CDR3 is TGTGCCAGCAGTGAAGTCAGGGGGCTAAGTCAGCCCCAGCATTTT.

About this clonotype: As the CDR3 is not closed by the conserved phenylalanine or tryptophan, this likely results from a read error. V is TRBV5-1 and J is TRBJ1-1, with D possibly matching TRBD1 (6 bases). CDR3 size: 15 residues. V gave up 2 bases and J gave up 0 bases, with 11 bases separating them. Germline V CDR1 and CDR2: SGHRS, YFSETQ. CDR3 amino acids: CASSFRGQMNTEAFS. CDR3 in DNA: TGCGCCAGCAGCTTCAGGGGTCAAATGAACACTGAAGCTTTCTCT.

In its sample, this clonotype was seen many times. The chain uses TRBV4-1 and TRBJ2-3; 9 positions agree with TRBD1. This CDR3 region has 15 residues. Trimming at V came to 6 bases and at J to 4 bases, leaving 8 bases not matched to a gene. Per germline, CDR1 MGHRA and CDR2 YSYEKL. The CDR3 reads CASRTQGAVADTQYF. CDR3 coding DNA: TGCGCCAGCAGGACACAGGGGGCCGTCGCAGATACGCAGTATTTT.

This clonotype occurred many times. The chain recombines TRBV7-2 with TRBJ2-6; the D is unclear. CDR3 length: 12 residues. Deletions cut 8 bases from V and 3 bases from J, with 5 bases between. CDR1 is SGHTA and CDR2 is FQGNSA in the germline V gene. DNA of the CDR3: TGTGCCAGCTACAGTGGGGCCAACGTCCTGACTTTC. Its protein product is CASYSGANVLTF.

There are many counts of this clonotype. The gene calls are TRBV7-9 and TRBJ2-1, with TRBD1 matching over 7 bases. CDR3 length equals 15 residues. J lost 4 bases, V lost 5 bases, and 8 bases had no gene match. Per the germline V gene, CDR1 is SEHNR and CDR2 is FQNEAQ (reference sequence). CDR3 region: CASSPTGTAYNEQFF. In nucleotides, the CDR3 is TGTGCCAGCAGCCCGACCGGGACAGCTTACAATGAGCAGTTCTTC.

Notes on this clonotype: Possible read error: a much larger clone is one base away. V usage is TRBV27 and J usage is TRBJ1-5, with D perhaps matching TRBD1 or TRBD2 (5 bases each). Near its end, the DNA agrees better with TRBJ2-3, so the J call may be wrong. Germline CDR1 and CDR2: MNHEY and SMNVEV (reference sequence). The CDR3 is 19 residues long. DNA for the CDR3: TGTGCCAGCAGTCCCCTTGAGAGCCTGGGGGTCCATAGCAATCAGCCCCAGTATTTT. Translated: CASSPLESLGVHSNQPQYF.

The CDR3 sequence is CASSGLGQANNEQFF. CDR3 bases: TGTGCCAGCAGCGGACTGGGACAGGCAAACAATGAGCAGTTCTTC. The genes are TRBV3-1 and TRBJ2-1, with 8 bases that match TRBD1. V lost 5 bases, J lost 5 bases, and 8 bases stayed unmatched. CDR1 is LGHDT and CDR2 is YNNKEL in the germline V gene (reference sequence). CDR3 size: 15 residues.

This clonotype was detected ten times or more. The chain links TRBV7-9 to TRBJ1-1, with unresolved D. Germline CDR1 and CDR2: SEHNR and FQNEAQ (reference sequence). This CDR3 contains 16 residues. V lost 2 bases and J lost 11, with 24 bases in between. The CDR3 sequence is CASSLSPGRRRPKAFF. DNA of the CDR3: TGTGCCAGCAGCTTATCTCCGGGAAGGAGAAGGCCGAAGGCTTTCTTT.

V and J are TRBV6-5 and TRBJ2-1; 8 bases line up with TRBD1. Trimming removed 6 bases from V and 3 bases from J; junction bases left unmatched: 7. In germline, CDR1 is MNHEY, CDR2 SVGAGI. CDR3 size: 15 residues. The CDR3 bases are TGTGCCAGCAGGAGCGGACAGGGCCACTACAATGAGCAGTTCTTC. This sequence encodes CASRSGQGHYNEQFF.

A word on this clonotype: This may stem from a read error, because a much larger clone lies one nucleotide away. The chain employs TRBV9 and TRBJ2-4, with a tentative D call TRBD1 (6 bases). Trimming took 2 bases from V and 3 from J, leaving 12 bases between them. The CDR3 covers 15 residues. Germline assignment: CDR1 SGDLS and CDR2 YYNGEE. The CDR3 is CASSVSGAYKNIQYF. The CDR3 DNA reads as TGTGCCAGCAGCGTGTCAGGGGCCTACAAAAACATTCAGTACTTC.